The sequence of this TCR beta chain was determined in a study of T cell responses to AZD1222 COVID-19 vaccine. Study-level information: Second doses at about 4 or about 12 weeks were pooled.

Sequencing was performed with immunoSEQ multiplex PCR; in TCRdb, only in-frame clones are kept and a portion is missing. The sample shows about 120,000 clones, around nine tenths of them seen only once. In regard to this clone: Its antigen is unknown.

Germline values: CDR1 SEHNR, CDR2 FQNEAQ (reference sequence). V was shortened by 3 bases and J by 6 bases, with 11 bases between the two germline ends. CDR3 size: 13 residues. Findings and caveats of the study: Baseline serology detected seropositivity in only a handful of AZD1222 recipients. Repertoires in all cases were sampled only once the peak T cell response had passed.

The TCR comes from an adult in good health. Sample: peripheral blood, taken on day 0 of AZD1222 vaccination. This chain joins TRBV7-9 and TRBJ1-2; D is possibly TRBD1 (6 bases). This CDR3 is CASSFSGENGYTF. The CDR3 nucleotides are TGTGCCAGCAGCTTTTCAGGGGAGAATGGCTACACCTTC.